These 6 T cell receptor beta chains came from one sample sequenced in a study of identifying expanded T cells in peripheral blood. Clones were read by immunoSEQ multiplex PCR, and TCRdb kept only the in-frame ones, dropping some. This sample has 90,000 to 100,000 clones, with around 90% found just once. Input material: blood. The receptors were sampled from a person between 18 and 69 years old in good health.

Only one count was recorded for this clone. The chain links TRBV5-6 to TRBJ1-5, with D hard to call. Trimming pared 1 base from V and 9 bases from J, leaving 11 bases between. The germline V gene has CDR1 SGHDT and CDR2 YYEEEE. This CDR3 has 13 residues. The CDR3 loop is CASSLRREGPQHF. The CDR3 bases are TGTGCCAGCAGCTTGCGGAGGGAGGGGCCCCAGCATTTT. Together with reference TRBV5-6 and TRBJ1-5, the CDR3 gives the full variable domain: DAGVTQSPTHLIKTRGQQVTLRCSPKSGHDTVSWYQQALGQGPQFIFQYYEEEERQRGNFPDRFSGHQFPNYSSELNVNALLLGDSALYLCASSLRREGPQHFGDGTRLSIL.

The chain links TRBV9 to TRBJ2-5; 7 bases agree with TRBD1. Germline values: CDR1 SGDLS, CDR2 YYNGEE. V lost 3 bases and J lost 5; bases outside the gene matches: 7. This CDR3 contains 14 residues. The CDR3: CASSAYRGRETQYF. In DNA form, the CDR3 reads TGTGCCAGCAGCGCTTACAGGGGAAGGGAGACCCAGTACTTC. The entire variable domain, with the rest obtained from reference TRBV9 and TRBJ2-5, is as follows: DSGVTQTPKHLITATGQRVTLRCSPRSGDLSVYWYQQSLDQGLQFLIQYYNGEERAKGNILERFSAQQFPDLHSELNLSSLELGDSALYFCASSAYRGRETQYFGPGTRLLVL.

The rearrangement links TRBV2 to TRBJ1-5, with D uncertain. This CDR3 region has 17 residues. V was shortened by 5 bases and J by 0 bases, with 17 bases between the two germline ends. Germline CDR1 and CDR2: SNHLY and FYNNEI. Written as DNA, the CDR3 is TGTGCCAGCAGTACCACTCCCGTGGTTTATAGCAATCAGCCCCAGCATTTT. It encodes CASSTTPVVYSNQPQHF. The entire variable domain, with the rest obtained from reference TRBV2 and TRBJ1-5, is as follows: EPEVTQTPSHQVTQMGQEVILRCVPISNHLYFYWYRQILGQKVEFLVSFYNNEISEKSEIFDDQFSVERPDGSNFTLKIRSTKLEDSAMYFCASSTTPVVYSNQPQHFGDGTRLSIL.

This clone was found once. V is TRBV5-5 and J is TRBJ2-2; 14 positions match TRBD2. Germline values: CDR1 SGHKS, CDR2 YYEKEE (reference sequence). The CDR3 extends over 17 amino acids. The V segment lost 6 bases and the J segment 2 bases; nucleotides outside the gene matches: 6. This CDR3 reads CASTPTSGGVNTGELFF. The DNA of the CDR3 is TGTGCCAGCACCCCGACTAGCGGGGGGGTTAACACCGGGGAGCTGTTTTTT.

This clone was counted once. The chain is built from TRBV14 and TRBJ2-2, with D possibly TRBD2 on 5 matching bases. This CDR3 has 14 residues. V lost 3 bases to trimming and J lost 1 base, with 6 bases between them. Germline assignment: CDR1 SGHDN and CDR2 FVKESK. The CDR3 sequence is CASSQGRNTGELFF. The CDR3 DNA reads as TGTGCCAGCAGCCAGGGGAGGAACACCGGGGAGCTGTTTTTT.

The V and J genes are TRBV7-6 and TRBJ2-7, with D perhaps matching TRBD2 (5 bases). CDR1 and CDR2 (germline): SGHVS, FNYEAQ. V gave up 6 bases and J gave up 6 bases, with 15 bases separating them. This CDR3 has 13 amino acids. The CDR3 nucleotides read TGTGCCAGCAGAGCCGACGGAGGAGGCGAGCAGTACTTC. Protein sequence: CASRADGGGEQYF.